This T cell receptor (beta chain) was captured in a study of T cell changes during pregnancy in multiple sclerosis. The CDR3 sequence is 13 residues long. The V and J ends lost 5 bases and 4 bases, in that order; junction bases with no gene match: 4. Germline values: CDR1 SGHDN, CDR2 FVKESK. The table came from immunoSEQ multiplex PCR; TCRdb's copy has only in-frame clones and leaves some out. The data contain about 94,000 clones, approximately 94% of them singletons. The V and J genes are TRBV14 and TRBJ1-1, with 7 bases fitting TRBD1. Sample: peripheral blood, taken in the third trimester of pregnancy. The TCR sequence derives from a female donor with multiple sclerosis, enrolled in a pregnancy study. Written as DNA, the CDR3 is TGTGCCAGCAGCATGTACAGGGGCACTGAAGCTTTCTTT. Its translation: CASSMYRGTEAFF.